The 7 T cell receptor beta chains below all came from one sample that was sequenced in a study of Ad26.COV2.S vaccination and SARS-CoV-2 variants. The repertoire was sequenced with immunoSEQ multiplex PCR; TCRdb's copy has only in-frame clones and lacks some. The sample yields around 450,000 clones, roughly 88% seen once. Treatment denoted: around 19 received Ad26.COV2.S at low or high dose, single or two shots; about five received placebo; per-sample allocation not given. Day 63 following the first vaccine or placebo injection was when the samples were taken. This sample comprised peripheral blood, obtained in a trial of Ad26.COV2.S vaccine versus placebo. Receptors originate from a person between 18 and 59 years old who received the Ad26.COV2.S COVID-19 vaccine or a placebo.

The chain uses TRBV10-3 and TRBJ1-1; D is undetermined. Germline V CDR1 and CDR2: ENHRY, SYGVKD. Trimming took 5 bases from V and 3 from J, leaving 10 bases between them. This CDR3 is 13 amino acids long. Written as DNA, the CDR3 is TGTGCCATCAGTATATCCGGATACACTGAAGCTTTCTTT. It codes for CAISISGYTEAFF.

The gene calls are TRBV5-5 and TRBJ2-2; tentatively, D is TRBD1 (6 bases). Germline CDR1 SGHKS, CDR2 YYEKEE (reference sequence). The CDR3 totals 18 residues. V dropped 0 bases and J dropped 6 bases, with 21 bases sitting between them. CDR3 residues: CASSLGVSRGSYPGELFF. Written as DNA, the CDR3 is TGTGCCAGCAGCTTGGGTGTTTCGAGGGGGAGTTACCCCGGGGAGCTGTTTTTT. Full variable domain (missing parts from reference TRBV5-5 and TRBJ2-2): DAGVTQSPTHLIKTRGQQVTLRCSPISGHKSVSWYQQVLGQGPQFIFQYYEKEERGRGNFPDRFSARQFPNYSSELNVNALLLGDSALYLCASSLGVSRGSYPGELFFGEGSRLTVL.

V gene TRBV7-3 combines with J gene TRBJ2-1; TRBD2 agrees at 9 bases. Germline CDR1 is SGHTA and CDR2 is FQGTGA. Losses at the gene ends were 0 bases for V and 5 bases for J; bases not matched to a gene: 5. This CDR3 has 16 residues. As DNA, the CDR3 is TGTGCCAGCAGCTTAACGCGGACTAGCGCAAACAATGAGCAGTTCTTC. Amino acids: CASSLTRTSANNEQFF.

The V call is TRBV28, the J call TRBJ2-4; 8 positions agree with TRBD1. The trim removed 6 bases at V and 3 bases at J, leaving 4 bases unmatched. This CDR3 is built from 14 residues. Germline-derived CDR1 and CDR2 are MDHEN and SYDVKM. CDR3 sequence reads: CASRTQGDKNIQYF. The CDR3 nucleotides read TGTGCCAGCAGGACACAGGGGGACAAAAACATTCAGTACTTC.

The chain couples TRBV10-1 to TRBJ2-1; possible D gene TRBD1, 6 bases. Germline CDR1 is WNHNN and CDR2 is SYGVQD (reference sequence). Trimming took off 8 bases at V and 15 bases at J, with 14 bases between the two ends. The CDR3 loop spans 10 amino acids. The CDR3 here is CASLQGRLFF. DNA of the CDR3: TGCGCCAGCCTTCAGGGGCGGTTGTTCTTC.

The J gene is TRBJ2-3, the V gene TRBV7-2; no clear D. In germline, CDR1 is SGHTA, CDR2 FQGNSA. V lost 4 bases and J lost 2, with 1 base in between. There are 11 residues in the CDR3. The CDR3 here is CASSSTDTQYF. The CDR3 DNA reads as TGTGCCAGCAGCTCCACAGATACGCAGTATTTT.

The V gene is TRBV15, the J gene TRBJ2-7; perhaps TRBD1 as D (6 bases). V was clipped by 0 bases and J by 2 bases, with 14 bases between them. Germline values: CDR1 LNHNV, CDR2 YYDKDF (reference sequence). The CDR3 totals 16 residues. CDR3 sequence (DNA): TGTGCCACCAGCAGAGATAGGGACATATATACCTACGAGCAGTACTTC. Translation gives CATSRDRDIYTYEQYF.